These 3 T cell receptor beta chains originate from one sample sequenced in a study of T-cell reconstitution after alpha-beta-depleted transplantation in children. A library of TCRbeta sequences, prepared with unique molecular identifiers, was generated. TCRdb re-analysed the PCR reads in MiXCR, keeping a single row per CDR3 protein. The data contain 450,000 to 550,000 distinct CDR3 sequences, about an eighth of them seen just once; the ten biggest clones take up 12% to 15%. This specimen consisted of PBMCs, mostly from graft donor cells, obtained 180 days after TCRalphabeta/CD19-depleted stem cell transplant. All receptors come from a female patient aged 2 to 10 who had a stem cell transplant for aplastic anemia, so the T cells may come from the graft donor.

V gene TRBV14 combines with J gene TRBJ2-3; weak D call: TRBD1 (5 bases). Trimming cost V 0 bases and J 3 bases, with 22 bases left between them. Germline CDR1 SGHDN, CDR2 FVKESK. The CDR3 consists of 19 residues. This CDR3 reads CASSQEVTGVIAGTDTQYF. In DNA form, the CDR3 reads TGTGCCAGCAGCCAAGAGGTAACAGGAGTTATCGCCGGTACAGATACGCAGTATTTT. Filled out from reference TRBV14 and TRBJ2-3, the complete variable domain reads EAGVTQFPSHSVIEKGQTVTLRCDPISGHDNLYWYRRVMGKEIKFLLHFVKESKQDESGMPNNRFLAERTGGTYSTLKVQPAELEDSGVYFCASSQEVTGVIAGTDTQYFGPGTRLTVL.

This clonotype was seen only a few times. The chain combines TRBV18 with TRBJ2-5; tentative D call: TRBD1 (6 bases). V lost 3 bases and J lost 1, with 12 bases in between. This CDR3 is built from 15 residues. Germline-derived CDR1 and CDR2 are KGHSH and LQKENI. CDR3 DNA: TGTGCCAGCTCACCTCTACAGGGATCCCAAGAGACCCAGTACTTC. Translation: CASSPLQGSQETQYF.

V is TRBV6-5 and J is TRBJ1-2, with D perhaps TRBD1 (5 bases). The germline CDR1 and CDR2 sequences are MNHEY and SVGAGI. The V end lost 0 bases, the J end lost 1 base, and 21 bases lay between the germline ends. The CDR3 sequence is 19 residues long. The CDR3 nucleotides read TGTGCCAGCAGTTACTCGAGGGCTTGGACAACCGGTCTTAACTATGGCTACACCTTC. Protein sequence: CASSYSRAWTTGLNYGYTF.